This TCR beta chain is from a study of T cells in Graves' hyperthyroidism and ophthalmopathy (dated by TCRdb to between 2018 and 2021). The study in broad terms: Peripheral blood was collected at initial diagnosis, before any treatment. To identify distinguishing TCR V-J signatures, a discovery cohort of around 100 patients was used, comprising under 45 with Graves' ophthalmopathy and some 60 with stable Graves' hyperthyroidism. An independent validation cohort of around 19 hyperthyroidism patients and more than 15 patients who later progressed to ophthalmopathy tested prospective prediction of ophthalmopathy. For training and testing, the 100 or so patients in the discovery cohort were randomly divided in a 7:3 ratio. In addition, the study compared T-cell repertoires in thyroid tissue and in blood from six Graves' hyperthyroidism patients. Once sampling was done, hyperthyroidism patients were given methimazole at a starting dose of 30 mg daily, whereas ophthalmopathy patients were given high-dose intravenous methylprednisolone. The paper describes TCR Vbeta CDR3 sequencing of 140 or so peripheral blood samples, made up of 43 ophthalmopathy patients, approximately 76 hyperthyroidism patients and about 17 progressor patients. The investigation overall reported the following: In validation, progression to ophthalmopathy was predicted by the model with around 70% sensitivity and approximately 78% specificity, a median of approximately 6.5 months before onset. In cross-validation, a model built on a 13 V-J signature told ophthalmopathy apart from stable hyperthyroidism with under 90% sensitivity and around 81% specificity, and in testing the same model reached 80%/75%. Blood samples also contained most of the expanded thyroid clonotypes (frequency above 0.001), which suggests that blood repertoires may reflect thyroid immune responses. No statistical method was used to fix the sample size in advance, and group allocation was not hidden from the investigators.

Stable Graves' hyperthyroidism was defined as the absence of progression to ophthalmopathy over 18 months of follow-up. Hyperthyroidism patients were newly diagnosed, had a disease duration of under 2 months, and were aged 18 to 65 years. Any patient with an uncontrolled infection, another autoimmune disease, pregnancy or lactation was excluded. Diagnoses were based on clinical symptoms, serum thyroxine and TRAb, thyroid ultrasound and orbital computed tomography. PBMCs were isolated from around 10 ml of fresh peripheral blood by Ficoll-Paque density gradient centrifugation. Trizol reagent was used to extract total RNA, and RNA quality was then checked on an Agilent 2100 Bioanalyzer. The TCR beta CDR3 regions were amplified from the RNA transcripts. A first-round RT-PCR of the TCR CDR3 used the HTBI primer set with the Qiagen OneStep RT-PCR kit. Libraries were constructed in a second round of multiplex PCR, after which size selection and purification were performed. Libraries were sequenced paired-end with 100 bp reads on an Illumina HiSeq2000. Under the source paper's analysis protocol: Raw data were processed with SOAPnuke, discarding reads with adapters, uncalled bases, mean Phred below 15, or no exact constant-primer or identifier match. COPE v1.2.5 was used to merge the high-quality paired reads, and each unique nucleotide sequence was defined as a clonotype. MiTCR v1.1 was used to align the clonotypes against IMGT TRBV, TRBD and TRBJ reference segments. The analysis was restricted to V-J combinations with a frequency above 0.0001, which together covered 99% to 99.2% of the repertoires. The TCS score was defined as F50 (clonal expansion) divided by E x V (chaos), with BLOSUM62-based TCRdist calculated between CDR3 peptides within each V-J. Welch's t-statistics and random forest reduced fewer than 550 V-J features to 10 to 15, which were used in a naive Bayes classifier (R e1071). Thyroid-blood repertoire similarity was quantified with the Morisita-Horn index. Starting from the raw public reads, TCRdb applied fastp trimming at Q25, assembled clones with MiXCR and retained in-frame beta chains. When rows share a CDR3 protein, they turn into one entry using the most common DNA and genes. These V and J calls rely on TCRdb rather than the paper's analysis. Recorded for this sample are roughly 700,000 distinct CDR3 sequences; about 35% of them occurred a single time. Roughly 31% of the sample is in the top ten clones.

This clonotype came up many times. Its recognized antigen is unknown. One base away there is no much larger clone; base qualities are not given. Its CDR3 holds 14 amino acids, cysteine through phenylalanine. The DNA shown is the 42-base CDR3, in frame from base 1. CDR1 and CDR2 (DFQATT, SNEGSKA) derive from the germline V gene (reference sequence). V and J are truncated by 0 bases and 1 base respectively, leaving an intervening sequence of 9 bases. Sequencing was done on a sample of blood. The source is a woman aged 40 to 49 with Graves' hyperthyroidism. This sequence uses TRBV20-1 and TRBJ1-1; there is no confident call for the D gene. CDR3 reads: CSARDLVQNTEAFF. At the DNA level, the sequence is TGCAGTGCTAGAGATCTCGTACAGAACACTGAAGCTTTCTTT.